This TCR beta chain was found in a study of blood T cell repertoires in COVID-19. Study background: PBMCs, B-cell-depleted T cells, or T cells were the source of the cDNA or gDNA that made up the material.

Germline CDR1 MDHEN, CDR2 SYDVKM. Deletions cut 5 bases from V and 4 bases from J, with 9 bases between. The CDR3 length is 12 residues. In the source study's methods: Estimated nucleated cell counts came from reference gene primer amplification. Some clones are missing from TCRdb's copy, which holds only in-frame ones; the method was immunoSEQ multiplex PCR. V and J calls and clone size come straight from that table; D and trimming were deduced from the DNA. This sample yields about 35,000 clones, of which around 80% are seen a single time; more than 8.5% belongs to the top ten. J is TRBJ2-7 and V is TRBV28; no clear D. This TCR was recovered from a man between 60 and 75 years old in a cohort sampled during active COVID-19. Sequenced: peripheral blood. The CDR3 loop is CASSPSIYEQYF. CDR3 nucleotide sequence: TGTGCCAGCAGTCCGAGTATTTACGAGCAGTACTTC.